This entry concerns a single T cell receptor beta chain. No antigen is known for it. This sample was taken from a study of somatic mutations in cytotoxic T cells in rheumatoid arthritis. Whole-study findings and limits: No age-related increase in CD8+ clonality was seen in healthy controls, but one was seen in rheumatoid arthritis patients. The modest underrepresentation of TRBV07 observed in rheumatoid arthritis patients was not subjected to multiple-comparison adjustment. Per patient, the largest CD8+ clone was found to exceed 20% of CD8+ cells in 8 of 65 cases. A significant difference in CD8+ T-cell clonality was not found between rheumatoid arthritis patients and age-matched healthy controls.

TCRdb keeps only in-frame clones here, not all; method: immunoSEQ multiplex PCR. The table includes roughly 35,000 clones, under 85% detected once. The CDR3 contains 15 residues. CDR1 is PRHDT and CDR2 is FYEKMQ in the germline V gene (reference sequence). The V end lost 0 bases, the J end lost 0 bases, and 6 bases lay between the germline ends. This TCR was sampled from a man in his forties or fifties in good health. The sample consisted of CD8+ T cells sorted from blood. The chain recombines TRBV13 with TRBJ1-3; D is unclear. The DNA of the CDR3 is TGTGCCAGCAGCTTAGGGGTGACCTCTGGAAACACCATATATTTT. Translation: CASSLGVTSGNTIYF.